These 20 T cell receptor beta chains originate from one sample sequenced in a study of T cell repertoires in ileal Crohn's disease. The method was immunoSEQ multiplex PCR; TCRdb's version includes in-frame clones alone and lacks a portion of them. The sample records about 4,700 clones, approximately 80% being singletons. Specimen: ileal tissue. The receptors here all came from an adult with Crohn's disease.

This chain links TRBV18 with TRBJ2-1; D is unresolved. V lost 6 bases and J 0 bases, leaving 15 bases between the germline ends. The CDR3 extends over 16 amino acids. Germline loops: CDR1 KGHSH, CDR2 LQKENI. The CDR3 coding sequence is TGTGCCAGCTCTCGAAGCACTGCGAGCTCCTACAATGAGCAGTTCTTC. It codes for CASSRSTASSYNEQFF. The full variable domain, in which reference TRBV18 and TRBJ2-1 provide the parts outside the CDR3, is NAGVMQNPRHLVRRRGQEARLRCSPMKGHSHVYWYRQLPEEGLKFMVYLQKENIIDESGMPKERFSAEFPKEGPSILRIQQVVRGDSAAYFCASSRSTASSYNEQFFGPGTRLTVL.

DNA for the CDR3: TGTGCCAGCAGCACCCTCCAGGGTCTCGCCGGGGAGCTGTTTTTT. This codes for CASSTLQGLAGELFF. The chain uses TRBV6-6 and TRBJ2-2; weak D call: TRBD1 (5 bases). The V end lost 6 bases, the J end lost 6 bases, and 17 bases lay between the germline ends. Germline V gene lookup returns CDR1 MNHNY and CDR2 SVGAGI (reference sequence). The CDR3 is 15 residues long.

The chain carries TRBV19 and TRBJ1-2; 9 nucleotides agree with TRBD1. The V and J ends lost 6 bases and 4 bases, in that order; junction bases with no gene match: 3. Per the germline V gene, CDR1 is LNHDA and CDR2 is SQIVND (reference sequence). The CDR3 totals 13 residues. CDR3: CASRGQGFYGYTF. CDR3 coding DNA: TGTGCCAGTAGGGGACAGGGATTCTATGGCTACACCTTC.

This sequence joins TRBV6-1 and TRBJ2-7; D is ambiguous. V was shortened by 3 bases and J by 3 bases, with 3 bases between the two germline ends. Germline loops: CDR1 MNHNS, CDR2 SASEGT. The length of the CDR3 is 11 residues. The DNA for the CDR3 is TGTGCCAGCAGTGACCTCTACGAGCAGTACTTC. The encoded protein is CASSDLYEQYF.

This clone was recorded once. The CDR3 sequence: CASSLLRQQETQYF. CDR3 nucleotide sequence: TGTGCCAGCAGCTTACTCCGACAACAAGAGACCCAGTACTTC. The rearrangement joins TRBV13 to TRBJ2-5; D remains unclear. Germline V CDR1 and CDR2: PRHDT, FYEKMQ (reference sequence). The CDR3 totals 14 residues. V dropped 2 bases and J dropped 2 bases, with 9 bases sitting between them.

This chain links TRBV27 with TRBJ2-2; TRBD2 matches 8 bases. Per germline, CDR1 MNHEY and CDR2 SMNVEV (reference sequence). The CDR3 is 20 residues long. The V gene end was trimmed by 0 bases and the J gene end by 4 bases; junction bases not matched to a gene: 16. The CDR3 DNA is TGTGCCAGCAGTTTATCTTCGGGAGGGAGAGATAGTTACTTCACCGGGGAGCTGTTTTTT. As protein: CASSLSSGGRDSYFTGELFF.

Regarding this clone: Germline is not matched at one junction end, which may reflect a read error. The J gene is TRBJ1-3, the V gene TRBV5-1; TRBD1 is a possible D gene (6 bases). The length of the CDR3 is 13 residues. The V gene's germline CDR1 is SGHRS and CDR2 YFSETQ. CDR3 nucleotide sequence: TGCGCCAACAGCTCGGGACATCTGGACACCAGATATTTT. It encodes CANSSGHLDTRYF.

The chain employs TRBV4-2 and TRBJ1-1, with D perhaps TRBD1 (6 bases). V lost 2 bases and J lost 3, with 10 bases in between. CDR3 size: 14 residues. Germline V gene data show CDR1 as LGHNA and CDR2 as YNFKEQ. CDR3: CASSQQGSYTEAFF. CDR3 in DNA: TGTGCCAGCAGCCAACAGGGGTCGTACACTGAAGCTTTCTTT.

The CDR3 DNA follows: TGTGCCAGCAGCTCCTCCCCCAGCGAGCAGTACTTC. Its translation is CASSSSPSEQYF. V and J are TRBV11-2 and TRBJ2-7; no reliable D call. Germline V gene sequence: CDR1 SGHAT, CDR2 FQNNGV. V was shortened by 4 bases and J by 6 bases, with 10 bases between the two germline ends. This CDR3 region has 12 residues.

The J gene is TRBJ1-1, the V gene TRBV5-5, with D unclear. The CDR3 has 15 residues. Trimming left V 1 base short and J 1 base short, with 11 bases between. Looked up from germline, CDR1 is SGHKS and CDR2 is YYEKEE (reference sequence). The DNA of the CDR3 is TGTGCCAGCAGCTTGCCCGGACTCAAGAACACTGAAGCTTTCTTT. Its protein product is CASSLPGLKNTEAFF.

The chain is built from TRBV6-1 and TRBJ1-1; 7 bases agree with TRBD1. Germline V lookup: CDR1 MNHNS, CDR2 SASEGT. The CDR3 has 16 amino acids. The trim removed 3 bases at V and 5 bases at J, leaving 12 bases unmatched. As DNA, the CDR3 is TGTGCCAGCAGTGACCGACAGGGCCTCAAGGGGACTGAAGCTTTCTTT. Translating it yields CASSDRQGLKGTEAFF.

This rearrangement joins TRBV6-5 to TRBJ1-1; D call uncertain. Per the germline V gene, CDR1 is MNHEY and CDR2 is SVGAGI. V shed 5 bases and J shed 1 base, with 8 bases lying between them. The CDR3 loop spans 13 amino acids. CDR3 in amino acids: CASSRRQNTEAFF. CDR3 DNA sequence: TGTGCCAGCAGTCGAAGACAGAACACTGAAGCTTTCTTT.

This rearrangement joins TRBV5-1 to TRBJ1-4; 8 bases align to TRBD1. The ends lost 4 bases at V and 1 base at J; junction bases unmatched: 9. Germline CDR1 is SGHRS and CDR2 is YFSETQ. CDR3 length: 17 residues. The CDR3 DNA reads as TGCGCCAGCAGCCCGAAGCCCAGGGGGCAAACTAATGAAAAACTGTTTTTT. Translating gives CASSPKPRGQTNEKLFF. The whole variable domain, remainder taken from reference TRBV5-1 and TRBJ1-4, is KAGVTQTPRYLIKTRGQQVTLSCSPISGHRSVSWYQQTPGQGLQFLFEYFSETQRNKGNFPGRFSGRQFSNSRSEMNVSTLELGDSALYLCASSPKPRGQTNEKLFFGSGTQLSVL.

CDR3 sequence: CASSLSWAHSGNTIYF. DNA for the CDR3: TGTGCCAGCAGTTTATCCTGGGCCCACTCTGGAAACACCATATATTTT. The chain uses TRBV27 and TRBJ1-3; D uncertain. Looked up from germline, CDR1 is MNHEY and CDR2 is SMNVEV (reference sequence). Trimming pared 0 bases from V and 0 bases from J, leaving 9 bases between. The CDR3 length is 16 residues.

This chain uses TRBV18 with TRBJ1-5, with D perhaps TRBD1 (6 bases). CDR1 and CDR2 (germline): KGHSH, LQKENI. The V and J ends lost 2 bases and 11 bases respectively, with 19 bases between them. This CDR3 contains 15 residues. This chain's CDR3 is CASSPSGGRNWSQHF. The DNA for the CDR3 is TGTGCCAGCTCACCATCTGGGGGCCGCAATTGGTCCCAGCATTTT.

This sequence joins TRBV7-9 and TRBJ2-3; D is undetermined. CDR3 length: 10 residues. V lost 4 bases and J lost 9, with 5 bases in between. Germline lookup yields CDR1 SEHNR and CDR2 FQNEAQ (reference sequence). The CDR3 loop is CASSSLTQYF. The CDR3 region has the DNA TGTGCCAGCAGCTCCTTGACGCAGTATTTT.

The CDR3: CASSLGQGSGNTIYF. DNA for the CDR3: TGTGCCAGCAGCTTAGGACAAGGCTCTGGAAACACCATATATTTT. V gene TRBV11-2 combines with J gene TRBJ1-3; D is unclear. The CDR3 length is 15 residues. V was clipped by 1 base and J by 0 bases, with 7 bases between them. Germline CDR1 reads SGHAT; CDR2 reads FQNNGV.

The chain employs TRBV4-1 and TRBJ2-7; 8 bases are shared with TRBD2. CDR3 length equals 15 residues. Germline values: CDR1 MGHRA, CDR2 YSYEKL. Trimming took 1 base from V and 7 from J; bases not matched to a gene: 9. The CDR3 here is CASSQVVRVAGEQYF. In DNA form, the CDR3 reads TGCGCCAGCAGCCAAGTGGTCAGGGTAGCGGGAGAGCAGTACTTC.

This chain links TRBV27 with TRBJ2-1; no clear D gene. Germline V gene lookup returns CDR1 MNHEY and CDR2 SMNVEV (reference sequence). V lost 3 bases to trimming and J lost 8 bases, with 14 bases between them. The CDR3 runs 14 residues. This CDR3 is CASSLSNPQDEQFF. The CDR3 nucleotides read TGTGCCAGCAGTTTGTCTAATCCGCAGGATGAGCAGTTCTTC.

The chain employs TRBV9 and TRBJ2-5; TRBD1 aligns across 7 bases. The length of the CDR3 is 15 residues. Germline lookup yields CDR1 SGDLS and CDR2 YYNGEE. V lost 4 bases, J lost 4 bases, and 10 bases stayed unmatched. The DNA of the CDR3 is TGTGCCAGCAGCTCGACGACAGGGATCGGAGAGACCCAGTACTTC. It specifies CASSSTTGIGETQYF.